The entry below describes one TCR beta chain. Running of the v3.0 immunoSEQ assay took place at survey level. The protocol was immunoSEQ multiplex PCR, while the TCRdb copy is restricted to in-frame clones and leaves out a portion. This sample carries about 25,000 clones, roughly nine tenths of them seen once, and the ten largest clones take 3% to 4.5%. This sample is part of a study of long-term antiretroviral therapy in people with HIV. Trimming took 6 bases from V and 2 from J, leaving 19 bases between them. Germline V gene sequence: CDR1 SQVTM, CDR2 ANQGSEA. CDR3 length equals 15 residues. The chain employs TRBV29-1 and TRBJ2-5; tentatively, D is TRBD1 (6 bases). The TCR was taken from a woman between 25 and 40 years old with HIV. Material: unsorted PBMCs, obtained 1.9 years after starting antiretroviral therapy. CDR3 bases: TGCAGCGTCTCCCCCACAGGGACGGGGCAAGAGACCCAGTACTTC. As protein: CSVSPTGTGQETQYF.